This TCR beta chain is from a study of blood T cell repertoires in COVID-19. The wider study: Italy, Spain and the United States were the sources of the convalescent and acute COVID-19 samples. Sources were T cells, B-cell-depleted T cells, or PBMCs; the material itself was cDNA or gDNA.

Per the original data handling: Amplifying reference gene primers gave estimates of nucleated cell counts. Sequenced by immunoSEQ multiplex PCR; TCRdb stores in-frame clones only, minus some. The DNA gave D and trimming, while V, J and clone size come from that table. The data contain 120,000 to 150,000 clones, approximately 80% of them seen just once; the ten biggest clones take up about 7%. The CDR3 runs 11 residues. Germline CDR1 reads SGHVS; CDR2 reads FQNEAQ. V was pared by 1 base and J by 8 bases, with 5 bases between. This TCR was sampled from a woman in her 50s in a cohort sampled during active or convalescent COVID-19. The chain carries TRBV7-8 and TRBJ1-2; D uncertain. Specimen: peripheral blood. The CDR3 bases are TGTGCCAGCAGCTTAGGTCCGGGCTACACCTTC. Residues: CASSLGPGYTF.